A single sample is the source of the 29 T cell receptor beta chains below, sequenced in a study of T cell repertoires in cytomegalovirus infection. TCRdb passed the reads through MiXCR, listing each CDR3 protein once. The table has 830,000 or so distinct CDR3 sequences, roughly 33% seen once. These receptors have no identified antigens. The sample consisted of cultured CD8+ T cells from PBMCs, taken from culture after CMV antigen stimulation. Receptors were obtained from a human donor in good health (CMV status not recorded). Some clones in this sample may be carry-over from other donors' samples.

This clonotype was seen ten or more times. The DNA for the CDR3 is TGTGCCAGCAGCTTCGGGGGGGCCTCCTACAATGAGCAGTTCTTC. Translated: CASSFGGASYNEQFF. This chain joins TRBV7-8 and TRBJ2-1; 8 bases map to TRBD2. Germline V gene sequence: CDR1 SGHVS, CDR2 FQNEAQ. The CDR3 consists of 15 residues. V was pared by 3 bases and J by 0 bases, with 1 base of the junction left unmatched.

The genes are TRBV7-9 and TRBJ1-1; D is uncertain. Trimming pared 5 bases from V and 8 bases from J, leaving 6 bases between. Germline CDR1 is SEHNR and CDR2 is FQNEAQ (reference sequence). The CDR3 covers 10 residues. CDR3 coding DNA: TGTGCCAGCAGCAAAAACGAAGCTTTCTTT. Translation gives CASSKNEAFF.

This rearrangement joins TRBV7-8 to TRBJ2-2; 7 nucleotides line up with TRBD2. This CDR3 is built from 15 residues. The germline gives CDR1 SGHVS, CDR2 FQNEAQ. The ends lost 5 bases at V and 7 bases at J; junction bases unmatched: 10. The CDR3 DNA is TGTGCCAGCAGCCCGCTCGGGGGGTCGGTCGGGGAGCTGTTTTTT. This gives the protein CASSPLGGSVGELFF.

This clonotype was counted a single time. A much larger clone is a single base away; this may be a read error. This chain connects TRBV13 to TRBJ1-5; D is uncertain. Trimming pared 0 bases from V and 5 bases from J, leaving 8 bases between. The germline CDR1 and CDR2 sequences are PRHDT and FYEKMQ (reference sequence). This CDR3 has 14 residues. In DNA, the CDR3 is TGTGCCAGCAGCTTAGGATCCGGGTATCAGCCCCAGCATTTT. It is translated as CASSLGSGYQPQHF.

J is TRBJ1-1 and V is TRBV9; TRBD1 aligns across 8 bases. V shed 0 bases and J 4 bases; nucleotides not matched to a gene: 5. The CDR3 is 15 residues long. Germline-derived CDR1 and CDR2 are SGDLS and YYNGEE. Written as DNA, the CDR3 is TGTGCCAGCAGCGTAGGGGACAGGTTGGGCACTGAAGCTTTCTTT. Protein: CASSVGDRLGTEAFF. The whole variable domain, filled in from reference TRBV9 and TRBJ1-1, reads DSGVTQTPKHLITATGQRVTLRCSPRSGDLSVYWYQQSLDQGLQFLIQYYNGEERAKGNILERFSAQQFPDLHSELNLSSLELGDSALYFCASSVGDRLGTEAFFGQGTRLTVV.

V usage is TRBV29-1 and J usage is TRBJ1-2; 8 bases line up with TRBD1. The CDR3 consists of 13 residues. Germline V gene data show CDR1 as SQVTM and CDR2 as ANQGSEA. V shed 6 bases, J shed 5 bases, and the junction held 8 bases outside the gene matches. The CDR3 coding sequence is TGCAGCGTCTCAACCGGGACAGGTTATGGCTACACCTTC. Protein sequence: CSVSTGTGYGYTF.

This clonotype was found a few times. The J gene is TRBJ1-1, the V gene TRBV7-9; maybe TRBD1 (6 bases). Trimming removed 5 bases from V and 7 bases from J, with 14 bases in between. Germline lookup yields CDR1 SEHNR and CDR2 FQNEAQ (reference sequence). The CDR3 is 13 residues long. CDR3 nucleotide sequence: TGTGCCAGCAGCCCTCGACTAGGGGGTGAAGCTTTCTTT. Translating gives CASSPRLGGEAFF.

CDR3 coding DNA: TGTGCCACCAGTGATTTGATGCGTTCGGGACAGGGACATGAGCAGTACGTC. Its translation: CATSDLMRSGQGHEQYV. V gene TRBV24-1 combines with J gene TRBJ2-7; 9 bases line up with TRBD1. V dropped 0 bases and J dropped 7; count of bases not matched to a gene: 12. Germline V gene lookup returns CDR1 KGHDR and CDR2 SFDVKD. The CDR3 is made up of 17 amino acids.

V is TRBV28 and J is TRBJ2-3; TRBD1 is a possible D gene (5 bases). The CDR3 covers 14 residues. CDR1 and CDR2 (germline): MDHEN, SYDVKM. The germline V and J ends were trimmed by 2 bases and 7 bases, with 13 bases remaining between them. The CDR3 region is CASSLPPGPYTQYF. In DNA form, the CDR3 reads TGTGCCAGCAGTTTACCTCCAGGGCCGTATACGCAGTATTTT.

The chain recombines TRBV9 with TRBJ1-2, with unresolved D. The V end lost 0 bases, the J end lost 6 bases, and 12 bases lay between the germline ends. Germline assignment: CDR1 SGDLS and CDR2 YYNGEE. The CDR3 is 14 amino acids. CDR3 sequence reads: CASSVDLSVDGYTF. As DNA, the CDR3 is TGTGCCAGCAGCGTAGACCTATCAGTGGATGGCTACACCTTC.

In this sample, this clonotype turned up a few times. The DNA of the CDR3 is TGTGCCAGCAGCCCTAAGGACAAAGCCTACGAGCAGTACGTC. It specifies CASSPKDKAYEQYV. This chain links TRBV7-6 with TRBJ2-7, with a weak D call TRBD1 (5 bases). Germline V gene lookup returns CDR1 SGHVS and CDR2 FNYEAQ. This CDR3 has 14 residues. V dropped 5 bases and J dropped 2 bases, with 13 bases sitting between them.

For the CDR3, the DNA is TGTGCCAGCAGGTTCCTTATTACAGGGGACACTGAAGCTTTCTTT. Amino acid sequence: CASRFLITGDTEAFF. The chain has TRBV6-2 or TRBV6-3 and TRBJ1-1, with TRBD1 matching over 7 bases. This CDR3 spans 15 amino acids. Germline CDR1 reads MNHEY; CDR2 reads SVGEGT. After removal of 6 bases from V and 3 bases from J, the junction contained 10 bases not matched to a gene.

This sequence joins TRBV12-3 or TRBV12-4 and TRBJ1-5; the D gene is possibly TRBD1 (6 bases). The V and J ends lost 6 bases and 3 bases respectively, with 15 bases between them. The CDR3 extends over 15 amino acids. In DNA, the CDR3 is TGTGCCAGCAGCGGGACGGACAGCCACAATCAGCCCCAGCATTTT. Its protein product is CASSGTDSHNQPQHF.

Details on this clonotype: One end of the junction does not line up with germline, which may come from a read error. The V call is TRBV28, the J call TRBJ1-1, with D perhaps TRBD1 (5 bases). The CDR3 covers 13 residues. CDR1 MDHEN and CDR2 SYDVKM come from the germline V gene. DNA of the CDR3: TGTGCCGGCAGTTTCAGAGGGGACACTGAAGCTTTCTTT. Its protein product is CAGSFRGDTEAFF.

This chain links TRBV2 with TRBJ2-2; D not resolved. The CDR3 is 14 residues long. From germline, CDR1 is SNHLY and CDR2 FYNNEI. V gave up 2 bases and J gave up 4 bases, with 8 bases separating them. The CDR3, as DNA: TGTGCCAGCAGTGAATCGGTCGTCACCGGGGAGCTGTTTTTT. Translating gives CASSESVVTGELFF.

In regard to this clonotype: One end of the junction fails to match germline, which may point to a read error. The V gene is TRBV28, the J gene TRBJ1-4; maybe TRBD1 (6 bases). Germline CDR1 is MDHEN and CDR2 is SYDVKM. This CDR3 spans 16 amino acids. The CDR3 DNA reads as TGTGCCAGCAGACGGAGAGGGGGAGGAGTTAGTGAAATACTGTTTTTT. It yields the protein CASRRRGGGVSEILFF.

This clonotype was seen repeatedly, ten times or more. This sequence joins TRBV7-2 and TRBJ1-2, with 7 positions matching TRBD1. After removal of 0 bases from V and 3 bases from J, the junction contained 7 bases not matched to a gene. Per the germline V gene, CDR1 is SGHTA and CDR2 is FQGNSA. CDR3 length: 16 amino acids. CDR3 DNA sequence: TGTGCCAGCAGCTTAGCCGACAGGGTCTTTGACTATGGCTACACCTTC. Its protein product is CASSLADRVFDYGYTF. The variable domain in full, with the rest retrieved from reference TRBV7-2 and TRBJ1-2, is GAGVSQSPSNKVTEKGKDVELRCDPISGHTALYWYRQSLGQGLEFLIYFQGNSAPDKSGLPSDRFSAERTGGSVSTLTIQRTQQEDSAVYLCASSLADRVFDYGYTFGSGTRLTVV.

There are a few counts of this clonotype. This sequence joins TRBV6-1 and TRBJ2-7; D ambiguous. The CDR3 runs to 12 residues. Trimming took 7 bases from V and 3 from J, leaving 10 bases between them. Germline-derived CDR1 and CDR2 are MNHNS and SASEGT. CDR3 DNA sequence: TGTGCCAGCACCGCGGTAGTCTACGAGCAGTACTTC. Translating it yields CASTAVVYEQYF.

V and J are TRBV27 and TRBJ1-6; TRBD1 might be the D (6 bases). Per germline, CDR1 MNHEY and CDR2 SMNVEV (reference sequence). The CDR3 spans 14 residues. V dropped 10 bases and J dropped 8 bases, with 18 bases sitting between them. This chain's CDR3 is CAIGSGTLYSPLHF. CDR3 sequence (DNA): TGTGCCATTGGATCCGGGACATTATATTCACCCCTCCACTTT.

This chain joins TRBV20-1 and TRBJ2-7; 8 bases match TRBD1. The CDR3 consists of 13 residues. J gave up 6 bases and V 2 bases, and 6 bases lay outside the gene matches. Germline CDR1 is DFQATT and CDR2 is SNEGSKA (reference sequence). The chain's CDR3 is CSARRQGATEQYF. In DNA form, the CDR3 reads TGCAGTGCTAGACGGCAGGGGGCGACCGAGCAGTACTTC.

Only a few counts were recorded for this clonotype. The rearrangement links TRBV6-5 to TRBJ1-5; D is perhaps TRBD1 (5 bases). There are 15 residues in the CDR3. CDR1 is MNHEY and CDR2 is SVGAGI in the germline V gene. V was trimmed by 6 bases and J by 5 bases, leaving 17 bases between them. DNA for the CDR3: TGTGCCAGCAGGCAAAGCGGGACGGGCGATCAGCCCCAGCATTTT. Its protein product is CASRQSGTGDQPQHF.

V is TRBV6-4 and J is TRBJ2-5; 8 bases agree with TRBD1. The CDR3 covers 14 residues. J lost 1 base, V lost 8 bases, and 6 bases had no gene match. Germline loops: CDR1 MRHNA, CDR2 SNTAGT. In nucleotides, the CDR3 is TGTGCCAGCGTTGGACAGGGCGGCCAAGAGACCCAGTACTTC. Translated: CASVGQGGQETQYF.

Comments on this clonotype: A read error may account for a junction end that differs from germline. V and J are TRBV7-6 and TRBJ2-3, with TRBD1 matching over 10 bases. CDR3 length: 15 amino acids. Looked up from germline, CDR1 is SGHVS and CDR2 is FNYEAQ. CDR3 protein: CASSSDRGEADTQYF. Here the CDR3 DNA reads TGTGCTAGCAGCTCGGACAGGGGGGAGGCAGATACGCAGTATTTT.

The chain employs TRBV6-2 or TRBV6-3 and TRBJ2-7, with TRBD2 matching over 11 bases. The CDR3 contains 16 residues. CDR1 MNHEY and CDR2 SVGEGT come from the germline V gene. V gave up 6 bases and J gave up 3 bases; unmatched junction bases: 10. The CDR3 DNA reads as TGTGCCAGCAGGCTCCTTAGCGGGGGGGCCTTCTACGAGCAGTACGTC. Protein product: CASRLLSGGAFYEQYV.

This clonotype was detected many times. The rearrangement links TRBV7-4 to TRBJ1-1; D ambiguous. The CDR3 is made up of 12 amino acids. CDR1 is SGHVT, CDR2 SQSDAQ, per germline. V shed 5 bases and J shed 4 bases, with 8 bases lying between them. This CDR3 is CASSPVGTEAFF. In nucleotides, the CDR3 is TGTGCCAGCAGCCCGGTCGGCACTGAAGCTTTCTTT.

As DNA, the CDR3 is TGTGCCAGCAGCCCCTCAATGGGGTTCTATGGCTACACCTTC. It is translated as CASSPSMGFYGYTF. J is TRBJ1-2 and V is TRBV12-3 or TRBV12-4; no reliable D call. Trimming stripped 6 bases from V and 4 bases from J, with 15 bases between. The CDR3 sequence is 14 residues long.

The V call is TRBV20-1, the J call TRBJ2-3, with 10 nucleotides matching TRBD2. The ends lost 0 bases at V and 6 bases at J; junction bases unmatched: 12. Germline CDR1 DFQATT, CDR2 SNEGSKA (reference sequence). The CDR3 runs 17 residues. The CDR3 here is CSARDKGLANLGDTQYF. The CDR3 bases are TGCAGTGCTAGAGATAAGGGACTAGCGAATCTGGGGGATACGCAGTATTTT.

The V gene is TRBV6-5, the J gene TRBJ2-7; D unresolved. Trimming left V 6 bases short and J 4 bases short, with 13 bases between. The CDR3 is made up of 13 amino acids. Germline loops: CDR1 MNHEY, CDR2 SVGAGI. The CDR3 loop is CASSSPRHYEQYV. In DNA, the CDR3 is TGTGCCAGCAGCTCCCCCAGACATTACGAGCAGTACGTC.

The gene calls are TRBV29-1 and TRBJ1-1; no clear D. V was pared by 4 bases and J by 7 bases, with 19 bases between. The germline V gene encodes CDR1 SQVTM and CDR2 ANQGSEA. This CDR3 contains 14 residues. CDR3 in amino acids: CSVGKGKRLLEAFF. The CDR3 DNA reads TGCAGCGTTGGAAAGGGAAAGAGGTTACTTGAAGCTTTCTTT. The full variable domain, completed using reference TRBV29-1 and TRBJ1-1, is SAVISQKPSRDICQRGTSLTIQCQVDSQVTMMFWYRQQPGQSLTLIATANQGSEATYESGFVIDKFPISRPNLTFSTLTVSNMSPEDSSIYLCSVGKGKRLLEAFFGQGTRLTVV.